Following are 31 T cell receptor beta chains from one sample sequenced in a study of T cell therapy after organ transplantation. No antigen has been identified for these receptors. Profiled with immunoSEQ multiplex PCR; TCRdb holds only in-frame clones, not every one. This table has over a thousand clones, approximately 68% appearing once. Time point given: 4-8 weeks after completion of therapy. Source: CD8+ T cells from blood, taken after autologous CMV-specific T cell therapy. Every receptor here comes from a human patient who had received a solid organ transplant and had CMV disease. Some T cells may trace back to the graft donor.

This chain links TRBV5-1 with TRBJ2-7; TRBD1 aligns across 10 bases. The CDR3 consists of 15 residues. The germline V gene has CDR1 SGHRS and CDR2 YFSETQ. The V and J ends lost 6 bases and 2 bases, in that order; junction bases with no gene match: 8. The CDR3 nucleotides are TGCGCCAGCATGGGGCCCGGGACAGGGGCCTACGAGCAGTACTTC. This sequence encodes CASMGPGTGAYEQYF.

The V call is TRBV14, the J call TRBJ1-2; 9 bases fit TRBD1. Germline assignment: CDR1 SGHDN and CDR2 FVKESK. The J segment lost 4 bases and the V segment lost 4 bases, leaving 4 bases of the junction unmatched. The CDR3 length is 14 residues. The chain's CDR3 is CASSPLGQGYGYTF. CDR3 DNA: TGTGCCAGCAGCCCGCTGGGACAGGGCTATGGCTACACCTTC.

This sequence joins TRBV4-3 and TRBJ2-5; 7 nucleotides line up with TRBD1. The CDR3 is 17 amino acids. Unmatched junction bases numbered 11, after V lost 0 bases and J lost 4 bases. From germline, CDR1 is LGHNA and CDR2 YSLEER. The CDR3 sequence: CASSQDGRQGMGETQYF. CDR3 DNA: TGCGCCAGCAGCCAAGATGGGAGACAGGGAATGGGAGAGACCCAGTACTTC.

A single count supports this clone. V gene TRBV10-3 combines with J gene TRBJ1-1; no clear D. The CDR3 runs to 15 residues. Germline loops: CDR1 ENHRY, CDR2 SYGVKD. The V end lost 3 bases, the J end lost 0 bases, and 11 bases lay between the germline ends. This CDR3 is CAISDPFVLNTEAFF. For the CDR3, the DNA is TGTGCCATCAGTGACCCATTCGTCCTGAACACTGAAGCTTTCTTT.

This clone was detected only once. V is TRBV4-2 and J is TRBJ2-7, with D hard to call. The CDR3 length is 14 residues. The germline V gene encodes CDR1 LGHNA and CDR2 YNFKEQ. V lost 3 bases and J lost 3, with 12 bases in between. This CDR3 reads CASSHGNNYYEQYF. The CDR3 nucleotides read TGTGCCAGCAGCCATGGTAACAACTACTACGAGCAGTACTTC.

The CDR3, as DNA: TGTGCCGGTCCCATAAGGGGCAGGGGGAACACCGGGGAGCTGTTTTTT. This encodes CAGPIRGRGNTGELFF. V usage is TRBV30 and J usage is TRBJ2-2; TRBD1 might be the D (6 bases). Germline CDR1 and CDR2: GTSNPN and SVGIG (reference sequence). Trimming left V 8 bases short and J 1 base short, with 20 bases between. This CDR3 contains 16 residues.

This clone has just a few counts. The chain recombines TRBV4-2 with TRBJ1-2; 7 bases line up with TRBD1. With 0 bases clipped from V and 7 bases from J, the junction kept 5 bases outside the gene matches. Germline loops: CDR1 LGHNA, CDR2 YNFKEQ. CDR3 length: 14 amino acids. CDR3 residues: CASSQEDRVTGYTF. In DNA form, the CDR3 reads TGTGCCAGCAGCCAAGAAGACAGGGTGACTGGCTACACCTTC.

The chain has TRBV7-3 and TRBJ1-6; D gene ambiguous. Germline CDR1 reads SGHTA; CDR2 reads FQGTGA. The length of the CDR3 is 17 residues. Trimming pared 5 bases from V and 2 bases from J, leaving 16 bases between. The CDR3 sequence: CASSQEPVSAYNSPLHF. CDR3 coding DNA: TGTGCCAGCAGCCAAGAGCCAGTTTCAGCCTATAATTCACCCCTCCACTTT.

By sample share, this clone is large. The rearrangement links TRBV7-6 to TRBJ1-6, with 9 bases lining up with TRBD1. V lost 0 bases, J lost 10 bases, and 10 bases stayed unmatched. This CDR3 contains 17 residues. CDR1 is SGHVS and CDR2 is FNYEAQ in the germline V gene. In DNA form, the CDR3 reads TGTGCCAGCAGCTTAGCTCCTTTAGGGACAGGGAGCTCACCCCTCCACTTT. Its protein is CASSLAPLGTGSSPLHF. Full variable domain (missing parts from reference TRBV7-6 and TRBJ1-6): GAGVSQSPRYKVTKRGQDVALRCDPISGHVSLYWYRQALGQGPEFLTYFNYEAQQDKSGLPNDRFSAERPEGSISTLTIQRTEQRDSAMYRCASSLAPLGTGSSPLHFGNGTRLTVT.

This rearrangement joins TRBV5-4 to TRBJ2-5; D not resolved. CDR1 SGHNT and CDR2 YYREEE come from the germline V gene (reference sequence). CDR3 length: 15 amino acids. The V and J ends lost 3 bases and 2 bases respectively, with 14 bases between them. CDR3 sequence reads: CASSWALDVQETQYF. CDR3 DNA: TGTGCCAGCAGCTGGGCCCTGGATGTGCAAGAGACCCAGTACTTC. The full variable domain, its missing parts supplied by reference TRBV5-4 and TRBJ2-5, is ETGVTQSPTHLIKTRGQQVTLRCSSQSGHNTVSWYQQALGQGPQFIFQYYREEENGRGNFPPRFSGLQFPNYSSELNVNALELDDSALYLCASSWALDVQETQYFGPGTRLLVL.

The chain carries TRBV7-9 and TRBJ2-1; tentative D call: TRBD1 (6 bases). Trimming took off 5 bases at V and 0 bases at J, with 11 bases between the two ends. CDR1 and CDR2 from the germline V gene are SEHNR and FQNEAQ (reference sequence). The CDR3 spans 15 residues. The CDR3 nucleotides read TGTGCCAGCAGCCCTAGGACAGTCTCCTACAATGAGCAGTTCTTC. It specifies CASSPRTVSYNEQFF. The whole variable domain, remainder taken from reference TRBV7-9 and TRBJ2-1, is DTGVSQNPRHKITKRGQNVTFRCDPISEHNRLYWYRQTLGQGPEFLTYFQNEAQLEKSRLLSDRFSAERPKGSFSTLEIQRTEQGDSAMYLCASSPRTVSYNEQFFGPGTRLTVL.

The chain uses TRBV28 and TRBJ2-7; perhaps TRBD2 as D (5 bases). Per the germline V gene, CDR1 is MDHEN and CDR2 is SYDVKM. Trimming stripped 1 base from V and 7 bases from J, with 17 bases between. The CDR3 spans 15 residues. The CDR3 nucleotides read TGTGCCAGCAGTTTATACGGGGTCCCTGCTAGGGAGCAGTACTTC. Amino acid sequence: CASSLYGVPAREQYF.

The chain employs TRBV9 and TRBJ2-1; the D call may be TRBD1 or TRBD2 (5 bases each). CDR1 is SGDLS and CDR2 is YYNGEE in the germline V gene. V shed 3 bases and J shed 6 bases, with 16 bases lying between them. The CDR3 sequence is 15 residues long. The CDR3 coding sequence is TGTGCCAGCAGCGACGGGGCCACCTCTGGCAATGAGCAGTTCTTC. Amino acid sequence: CASSDGATSGNEQFF.

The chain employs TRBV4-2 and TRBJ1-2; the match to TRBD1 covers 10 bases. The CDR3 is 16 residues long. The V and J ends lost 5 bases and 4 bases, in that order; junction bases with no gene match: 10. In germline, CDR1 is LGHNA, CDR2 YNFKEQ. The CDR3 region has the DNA TGTGCCAGCAGCTTGGGGACAGGGGCCGCAATCTATGGCTACACCTTC. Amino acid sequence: CASSLGTGAAIYGYTF.

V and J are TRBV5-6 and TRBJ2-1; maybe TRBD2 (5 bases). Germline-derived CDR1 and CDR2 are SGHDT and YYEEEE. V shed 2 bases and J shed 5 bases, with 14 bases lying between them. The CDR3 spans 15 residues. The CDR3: CASSFRDVGHNEQFF. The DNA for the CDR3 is TGTGCCAGCAGCTTTCGGGATGTCGGGCACAATGAGCAGTTCTTC.

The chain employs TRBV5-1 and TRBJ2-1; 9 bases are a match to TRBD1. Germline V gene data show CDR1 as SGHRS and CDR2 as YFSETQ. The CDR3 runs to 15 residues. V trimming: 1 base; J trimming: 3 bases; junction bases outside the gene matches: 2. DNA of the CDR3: TGCGCCAGCAGCTTGACAGGGGGCTTCTACAATGAGCAGTTCTTC. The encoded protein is CASSLTGGFYNEQFF.

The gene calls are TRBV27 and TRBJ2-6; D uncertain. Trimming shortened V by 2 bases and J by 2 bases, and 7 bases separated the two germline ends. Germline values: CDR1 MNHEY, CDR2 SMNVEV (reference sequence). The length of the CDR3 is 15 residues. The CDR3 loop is CASSLDIPGANVLTF. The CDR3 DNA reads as TGTGCCAGCAGTTTAGACATTCCTGGGGCCAACGTCCTGACTTTC.

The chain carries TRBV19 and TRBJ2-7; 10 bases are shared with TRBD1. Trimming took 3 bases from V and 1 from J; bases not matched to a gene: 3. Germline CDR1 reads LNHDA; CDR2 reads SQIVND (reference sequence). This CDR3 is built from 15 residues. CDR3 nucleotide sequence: TGTGCCAGTAGTATGGGACAGGGGAATTCCTACGAGCAGTACTTC. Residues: CASSMGQGNSYEQYF.

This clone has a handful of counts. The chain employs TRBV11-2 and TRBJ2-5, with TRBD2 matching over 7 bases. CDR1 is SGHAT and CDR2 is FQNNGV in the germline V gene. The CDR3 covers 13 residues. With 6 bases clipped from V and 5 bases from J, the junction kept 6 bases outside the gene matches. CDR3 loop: CASRGGGSETQYF. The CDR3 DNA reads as TGTGCCAGCAGGGGAGGCGGGAGCGAGACCCAGTACTTC.

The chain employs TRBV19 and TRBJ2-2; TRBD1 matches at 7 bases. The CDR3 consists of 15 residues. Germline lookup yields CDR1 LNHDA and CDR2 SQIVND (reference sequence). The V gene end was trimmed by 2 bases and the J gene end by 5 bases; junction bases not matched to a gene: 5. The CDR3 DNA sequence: TGTGCCAGTAGTATAAACCCAGGGGGTACCGGGGAGCTGTTTTTT. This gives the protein CASSINPGGTGELFF.

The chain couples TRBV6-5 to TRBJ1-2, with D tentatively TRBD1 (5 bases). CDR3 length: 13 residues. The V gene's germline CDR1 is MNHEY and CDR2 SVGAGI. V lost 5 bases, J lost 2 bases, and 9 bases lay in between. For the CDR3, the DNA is TGTGCCAGCAGTCTGGGACTCAACTATGGCTACACCTTC. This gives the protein CASSLGLNYGYTF.

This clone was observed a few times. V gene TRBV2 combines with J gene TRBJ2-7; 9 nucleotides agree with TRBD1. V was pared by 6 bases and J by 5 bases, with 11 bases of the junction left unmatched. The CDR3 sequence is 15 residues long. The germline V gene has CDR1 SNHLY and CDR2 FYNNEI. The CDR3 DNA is TGTGCCAGCAGCTTTCCGGGACAGGGCTCTCACGAGCAGTACTTC. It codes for CASSFPGQGSHEQYF.

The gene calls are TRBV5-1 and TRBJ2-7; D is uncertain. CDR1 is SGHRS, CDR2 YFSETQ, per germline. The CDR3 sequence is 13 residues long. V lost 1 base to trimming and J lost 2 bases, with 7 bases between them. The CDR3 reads CASSLPNPYEQYF. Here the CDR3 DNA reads TGCGCCAGCAGCTTGCCCAACCCCTACGAGCAGTACTTC.

CDR3: CAWSVTRGYEKLFF. DNA of the CDR3: TGTGCCTGGAGTGTAACCAGGGGGTACGAAAAACTGTTTTTT. The chain combines TRBV30 with TRBJ1-4; the match to TRBD1 covers 7 bases. Germline V gene sequence: CDR1 GTSNPN, CDR2 SVGIG (reference sequence). V lost 0 bases to trimming and J lost 8 bases; unmatched junction nucleotides: 6. There are 14 residues in the CDR3.

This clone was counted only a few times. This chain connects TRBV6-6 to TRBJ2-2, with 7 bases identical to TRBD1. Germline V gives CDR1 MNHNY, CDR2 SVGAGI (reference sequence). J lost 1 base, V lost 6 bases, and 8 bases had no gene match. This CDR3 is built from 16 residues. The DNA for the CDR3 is TGTGCCAGCAGGGACATGACAGGGAGGAACACCGGGGAGCTGTTTTTT. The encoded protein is CASRDMTGRNTGELFF.

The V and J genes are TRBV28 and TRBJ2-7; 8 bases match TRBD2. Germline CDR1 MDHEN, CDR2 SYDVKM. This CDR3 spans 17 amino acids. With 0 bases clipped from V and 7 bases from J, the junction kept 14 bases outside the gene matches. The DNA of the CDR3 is TGTGCCAGCAGTTTATGGTGGCCTAGCGGGTTCGACTGGGAGCAGTACTTC. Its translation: CASSLWWPSGFDWEQYF.

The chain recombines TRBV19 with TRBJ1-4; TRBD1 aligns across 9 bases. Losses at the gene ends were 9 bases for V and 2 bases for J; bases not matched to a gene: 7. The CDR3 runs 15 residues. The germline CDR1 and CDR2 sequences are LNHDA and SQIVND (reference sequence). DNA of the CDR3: TGTGCCAGCCAGAGAACAGGGGGCACTAATGAAAAACTGTTTTTT. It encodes CASQRTGGTNEKLFF.

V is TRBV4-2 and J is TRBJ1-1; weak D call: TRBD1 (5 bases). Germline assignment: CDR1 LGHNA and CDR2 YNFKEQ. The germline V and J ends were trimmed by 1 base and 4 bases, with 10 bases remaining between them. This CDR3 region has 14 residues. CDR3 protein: CASSQVHGGTEAFF. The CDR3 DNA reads TGTGCCAGCAGCCAAGTTCATGGGGGCACTGAAGCTTTCTTT.

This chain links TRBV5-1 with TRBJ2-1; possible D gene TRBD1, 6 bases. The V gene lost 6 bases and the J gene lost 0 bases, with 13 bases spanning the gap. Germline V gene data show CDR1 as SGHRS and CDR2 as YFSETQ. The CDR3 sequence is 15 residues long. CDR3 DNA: TGCGCCAGCACCGTAGACAGGAGCTCCTACAATGAGCAGTTCTTC. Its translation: CASTVDRSSYNEQFF.

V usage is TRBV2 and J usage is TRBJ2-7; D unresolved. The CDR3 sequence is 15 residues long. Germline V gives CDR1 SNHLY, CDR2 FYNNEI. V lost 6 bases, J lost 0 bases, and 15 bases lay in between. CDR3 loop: CASSLRAADSYEQYF. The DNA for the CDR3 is TGTGCCAGCAGCCTCCGGGCAGCCGACTCCTACGAGCAGTACTTC.

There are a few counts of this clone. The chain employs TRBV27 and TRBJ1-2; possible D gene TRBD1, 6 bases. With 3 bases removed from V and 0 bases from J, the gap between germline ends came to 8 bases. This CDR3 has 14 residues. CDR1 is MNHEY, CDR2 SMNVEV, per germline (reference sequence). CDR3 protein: CASSFEGANYGYTF. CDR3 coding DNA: TGTGCCAGCAGTTTTGAGGGGGCTAACTATGGCTACACCTTC.